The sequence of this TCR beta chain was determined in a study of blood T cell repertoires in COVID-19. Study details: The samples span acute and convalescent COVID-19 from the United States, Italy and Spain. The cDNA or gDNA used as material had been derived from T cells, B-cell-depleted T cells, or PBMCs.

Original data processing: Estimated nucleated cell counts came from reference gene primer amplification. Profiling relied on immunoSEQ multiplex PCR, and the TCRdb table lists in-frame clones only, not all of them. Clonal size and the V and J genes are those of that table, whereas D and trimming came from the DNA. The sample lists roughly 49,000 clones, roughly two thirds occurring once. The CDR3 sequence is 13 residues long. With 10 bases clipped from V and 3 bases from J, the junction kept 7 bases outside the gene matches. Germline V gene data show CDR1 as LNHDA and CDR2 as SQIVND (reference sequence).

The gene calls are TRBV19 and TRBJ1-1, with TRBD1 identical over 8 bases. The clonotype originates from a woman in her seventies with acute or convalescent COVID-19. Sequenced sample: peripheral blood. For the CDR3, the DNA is TGTGCCACATCGGGACAGGCGTACACTGAAGCTTTCTTT. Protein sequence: CATSGQAYTEAFF. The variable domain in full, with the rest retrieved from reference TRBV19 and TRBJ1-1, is DGGITQSPKYLFRKEGQNVTLSCEQNLNHDAMYWYRQDPGQGLRLIYYSQIVNDFQKGDIAEGYSVSREKKESFPLTVTSAQKNPTAFYLCATSGQAYTEAFFGQGTRLTVV.